Listed here are 27 T cell receptor beta chains from one sample, sequenced in a study of OX40 agonist ivuxolimab in advanced cancers. Profiled with immunoSEQ multiplex PCR; TCRdb holds only in-frame clones, not every one. The sample lists more than 15,000 clones; about 80% were seen once. The material sequenced was CD4+ or CD8+ T cells sorted from blood, taken in a trial of the OX40 agonist ivuxolimab. The receptors originated from an adult with an advanced solid tumor such as melanoma, head and neck, liver or kidney cancer.

V usage is TRBV4-1 and J usage is TRBJ2-2; 10 positions agree with TRBD2. CDR3 length equals 15 residues. Germline trimming cut 6 bases from V and 6 bases from J; bases unmatched to any gene: 7. The germline CDR1 and CDR2 sequences are MGHRA and YSYEKL. CDR3 region: CASSNILAGPGELFF. The CDR3 DNA sequence: TGCGCCAGCAGTAATATACTAGCGGGACCCGGGGAGCTGTTTTTT.

This chain connects TRBV5-4 to TRBJ2-7, with 8 bases that match TRBD2. With 1 base clipped from V and 2 bases from J, the junction kept 11 bases outside the gene matches. The length of the CDR3 is 17 residues. The germline V gene encodes CDR1 SGHNT and CDR2 YYREEE (reference sequence). The CDR3 reads CASSLLVSGGNPYEQYF. The CDR3 DNA is TGTGCCAGCAGCTTGCTCGTAAGCGGGGGTAATCCCTACGAGCAGTACTTC.

This chain joins TRBV6-1 and TRBJ1-1; D is undetermined. Germline V gene data show CDR1 as MNHNS and CDR2 as SASEGT. Trimming pared 1 base from V and 1 base from J, leaving 4 bases between. The CDR3 contains 13 residues. CDR3 protein: CASSEGWNTEAFF. For the CDR3, the DNA is TGTGCCAGCAGTGAAGGGTGGAACACTGAAGCTTTCTTT.

The V gene is TRBV6-1, the J gene TRBJ1-5; 7 nucleotides align to TRBD1. The trim removed 3 bases at V and 5 bases at J, leaving 4 bases unmatched. The CDR3 extends over 14 amino acids. The germline CDR1 and CDR2 sequences are MNHNS and SASEGT. This chain's CDR3 is CASSDYRGYQPQHF. The DNA for the CDR3 is TGTGCCAGCAGTGACTACAGGGGTTATCAGCCCCAGCATTTT.

The CDR3 region has the DNA TGTGCCAGCAGGAACTTAGCGGGAGGGTGGAATGAGCAGTTCTTC. Its protein is CASRNLAGGWNEQFF. The chain couples TRBV28 to TRBJ2-1, with TRBD2 identical over 11 bases. The germline gives CDR1 MDHEN, CDR2 SYDVKM. The CDR3 has 15 amino acids. With 6 bases clipped from V and 7 bases from J, the junction kept 8 bases outside the gene matches.

This chain connects TRBV6-5 to TRBJ2-7; 9 bases line up with TRBD1. This CDR3 contains 15 residues. Germline assignment: CDR1 MNHEY and CDR2 SVGAGI. The V segment lost 6 bases and the J segment 1 base; nucleotides outside the gene matches: 7. The CDR3 DNA reads as TGTGCCAGCAGGAGGACAGGGGACCCTTCCTACGAGCAGTACTTC. Its protein product is CASRRTGDPSYEQYF.

The J gene is TRBJ1-1, the V gene TRBV4-3, with no clear D. Germline CDR1 LGHNA, CDR2 YSLEER. Trimming cost V 0 bases and J 1 base, with 18 bases left between them. CDR3 length: 18 residues. The chain's CDR3 is CASSQDRNGGIGNTEAFF. CDR3 bases: TGCGCCAGCAGCCAAGATAGAAACGGTGGGATCGGGAACACTGAAGCTTTCTTT.

CDR3 loop: CASPRDSLTYEQYF. The DNA of the CDR3 is TGTGCCAGCCCTCGGGACAGCCTAACCTACGAGCAGTACTTC. The genes are TRBV6-1 and TRBJ2-7, with 7 bases lining up with TRBD1. With 8 bases clipped from V and 2 bases from J, the junction kept 9 bases outside the gene matches. This CDR3 has 14 residues. The V gene's germline CDR1 is MNHNS and CDR2 SASEGT.

Sample share makes this clone medium-sized (0.01 to 0.1%). The genes are TRBV5-4 and TRBJ1-4; D gene uncertain. The V gene's germline CDR1 is SGHNT and CDR2 YYREEE (reference sequence). The CDR3 contains 13 residues. Deletions cut 4 bases from V and 3 bases from J, with 7 bases between. The CDR3 sequence is CASSRVANEKLFF. DNA for the CDR3: TGTGCCAGCAGCCGGGTGGCTAATGAAAAACTGTTTTTT.

The gene calls are TRBV27 and TRBJ2-5, with 7 bases that match TRBD2. This CDR3 has 17 amino acids. V dropped 5 bases and J dropped 5; count of bases not matched to a gene: 17. Germline CDR1 MNHEY, CDR2 SMNVEV (reference sequence). The CDR3 sequence: CASSTTPLGGFGETQYF. CDR3 coding DNA: TGTGCCAGCAGTACCACCCCGCTGGGGGGGTTTGGGGAGACCCAGTACTTC.

This rearrangement joins TRBV11-2 to TRBJ1-2; 7 bases align to TRBD1. Germline CDR1 SGHAT, CDR2 FQNNGV. The CDR3 has 15 amino acids. The ends lost 1 base at V and 4 bases at J; junction bases unmatched: 6. CDR3: CASSLARTGPYGYTF. CDR3 DNA: TGTGCCAGCAGCTTAGCCCGGACAGGTCCCTATGGCTACACCTTC.

The chain links TRBV4-1 to TRBJ1-2; TRBD1 matches at 7 bases. The trim removed 0 bases at V and 4 bases at J, leaving 8 bases unmatched. From germline, CDR1 is MGHRA and CDR2 YSYEKL. The CDR3 runs 16 residues. As DNA, the CDR3 is TGCGCCAGCAGCCAAGAGGGTAGGGGGCAGTCCTATGGCTACACCTTC. Its protein is CASSQEGRGQSYGYTF.

The CDR3 DNA follows: TGCAGCGTTCTCGGGACACAGGGCTTCGAGCAGTACTTC. This translates into CSVLGTQGFEQYF. The chain employs TRBV29-1 and TRBJ2-7, with D possibly matching TRBD1 (6 bases). In germline, CDR1 is SQVTM, CDR2 ANQGSEA. Trimming took off 5 bases at V and 6 bases at J, with 17 bases between the two ends. This CDR3 spans 13 amino acids.

The rearrangement uses TRBV5-6 and TRBJ1-2; possible D gene TRBD1, 5 bases. The germline gives CDR1 SGHDT, CDR2 YYEEEE. CDR3 size: 13 residues. The V end was cut by 4 bases, the J end by 4 bases, with 11 bases between. The CDR3 nucleotides read TGTGCCAGCAGCCCCGGGACCTTCTATGGCTACACCTTC. The encoded protein is CASSPGTFYGYTF.

The chain employs TRBV15 and TRBJ1-6; D gene ambiguous. Germline-derived CDR1 and CDR2 are LNHNV and YYDKDF (reference sequence). The CDR3 sequence is 13 residues long. The V end was cut by 1 base, the J end by 7 bases, with 5 bases between. The CDR3 DNA reads TGTGCCACCAGCAGAGTTGAGAATTCACCCCTCCACTTT. Its protein is CATSRVENSPLHF.

This rearrangement joins TRBV7-9 to TRBJ1-5; D unclear. This CDR3 region has 13 residues. V was shortened by 4 bases and J by 4 bases, with 8 bases between the two germline ends. From germline, CDR1 is SEHNR and CDR2 FQNEAQ (reference sequence). The DNA for the CDR3 is TGTGCCAGCAGCTCAGTTGGAAATCAGCCCCAGCATTTT. Translating it yields CASSSVGNQPQHF.

The chain joins TRBV27 to TRBJ2-1, with D possibly being TRBD2 (5 bases). Germline values: CDR1 MNHEY, CDR2 SMNVEV (reference sequence). The V and J ends lost 0 bases and 4 bases respectively, with 13 bases between them. This CDR3 has 16 residues. The CDR3 region is CASSLSGDGAYNEQFF. The DNA of the CDR3 is TGTGCCAGCAGTTTATCCGGGGATGGCGCTTACAATGAGCAGTTCTTC.

The V gene is TRBV5-4, the J gene TRBJ2-7; D ambiguous. Germline loops: CDR1 SGHNT, CDR2 YYREEE (reference sequence). V was pared by 4 bases and J by 6 bases, with 17 bases between. The CDR3 spans 14 residues. As DNA, the CDR3 is TGTGCCAGCAGCGGTTGGGGTTCAAGCGCCGAGCAGTACTTC. Encoded protein: CASSGWGSSAEQYF.

This clone was counted a single time. The chain employs TRBV4-1 and TRBJ2-2; 14 bases fit TRBD2. Germline lookup yields CDR1 MGHRA and CDR2 YSYEKL. This CDR3 contains 16 residues. J was trimmed by 5 bases and V by 4 bases; bases with no gene match: 3. CDR3 sequence (DNA): TGCGCCAGCAGCCGAGGGACTAGCGGGGGAACCGGGGAGCTGTTTTTT. Protein sequence: CASSRGTSGGTGELFF.

The genes are TRBV6-1 and TRBJ2-3, with a weak D call TRBD1 (6 bases). Between the trimmed V and J ends, which lost 11 bases and 1 base, there was a span of 19 bases. This CDR3 region has 15 residues. CDR1 and CDR2 (germline): MNHNS, SASEGT. The CDR3 reads CALNIWDTRTDTQYF. The CDR3 coding sequence is TGTGCCCTCAACATTTGGGACACTCGCACAGATACGCAGTATTTT.

V is TRBV6-6 and J is TRBJ2-7; no firm D call. The length of the CDR3 is 14 residues. V lost 6 bases and J lost 2, with 14 bases in between. Germline-derived CDR1 and CDR2 are MNHNY and SVGAGI (reference sequence). The CDR3 nucleotides read TGTGCCAGCAGCCCCCTCCCGATGGCCTACGAGCAGTACTTC. Translated: CASSPLPMAYEQYF.

V usage is TRBV29-1 and J usage is TRBJ1-2, with 7 positions matching TRBD1. J lost 5 bases, V lost 1 base, and 4 bases had no gene match. This CDR3 is 13 amino acids long. The germline CDR1 and CDR2 sequences are SQVTM and ANQGSEA. Here the CDR3 DNA reads TGCAGCGTTGAAGGCCAGGGGGAATATGGCTACACCTTC. It is translated as CSVEGQGEYGYTF.

V gene TRBV7-2 combines with J gene TRBJ2-1; 12 bases match TRBD2. Germline V lookup: CDR1 SGHTA, CDR2 FQGNSA. There are 15 residues in the CDR3. After removal of 6 bases from V and 3 bases from J, the junction contained 3 bases not matched to a gene. The CDR3 sequence is CASRPGLAGYNEQFF. DNA for the CDR3: TGTGCCAGCAGGCCGGGACTAGCGGGCTACAATGAGCAGTTCTTC.

The rearrangement joins TRBV27 to TRBJ2-1; D gene ambiguous. The CDR3 covers 13 residues. CDR1 and CDR2 (germline): MNHEY, SMNVEV (reference sequence). V was pared by 7 bases and J by 8 bases, with 15 bases between. The CDR3 region is CASTPYGTDEQFF. CDR3 in DNA: TGTGCCAGCACCCCATATGGTACTGATGAGCAGTTCTTC.

V is TRBV4-3 and J is TRBJ2-5; no definite D call. CDR3 length: 17 amino acids. V was pared by 0 bases and J by 1 base, with 15 bases between. Germline V lookup: CDR1 LGHNA, CDR2 YSLEER. The CDR3 nucleotides are TGCGCCAGCAGCCAAGAGGGCGGTGGATGGGGCCAAGAGACCCAGTACTTC. This encodes CASSQEGGGWGQETQYF.

The chain recombines TRBV5-6 with TRBJ2-7, with 10 bases fitting TRBD2. V trimming: 1 base; J trimming: 6 bases; junction bases outside the gene matches: 4. The CDR3 runs to 14 residues. CDR1 and CDR2 from the germline V gene are SGHDT and YYEEEE. The CDR3 protein is CASSLSSGRSEQYF. Here the CDR3 DNA reads TGTGCCAGCAGCTTGAGTAGCGGGAGGTCCGAGCAGTACTTC.

The chain links TRBV7-2 to TRBJ2-5; D may be TRBD2 (5 bases). The J call may be faulty, since TRBJ2-7 better matches the DNA end. The CDR3 is made up of 14 amino acids. Looked up from germline, CDR1 is SGHTA and CDR2 is FQGNSA. In nucleotides, the CDR3 is TGTGCCAGCAGCTTAGCCGGACTGGGGTACGAGCAGTACTTC. Translation: CASSLAGLGYEQYF.